One and the same sample provided the 30 T cell receptor beta chains below, sequenced in a study of T cell changes during pregnancy in multiple sclerosis. Produced via immunoSEQ multiplex PCR; TCRdb's table is partial and in-frame only. Among about 38,000 clones, about 94% were seen once, and the ten largest hold around 0.37%. Here the sequenced sample was CD4+ T cells from peripheral blood mononuclear cells, taken in the second trimester of pregnancy. The receptors shown here come from a female donor with multiple sclerosis, enrolled in a pregnancy study.

This chain joins TRBV7-3 and TRBJ1-1, with 7 bases identical to TRBD1. CDR3 length equals 15 residues. Germline CDR1 and CDR2: SGHTA and FQGTGA. With 2 bases clipped from V and 6 bases from J, the junction kept 9 bases outside the gene matches. CDR3 bases: TGTGCCAGCAGCTTAGAAAATCGACAGGGTGCTGAAGCTTTCTTT. This gives the protein CASSLENRQGAEAFF.

The chain employs TRBV2 and TRBJ2-3; 9 bases agree with TRBD2. After removal of 3 bases from V and 5 bases from J, the junction contained 6 bases not matched to a gene. There are 15 residues in the CDR3. Germline V gene lookup returns CDR1 SNHLY and CDR2 FYNNEI. Here the CDR3 DNA reads TGTGCCAGCAGTGATTTTGGACTAGCGCGAGATACGCAGTATTTT. Its protein is CASSDFGLARDTQYF.

This rearrangement joins TRBV28 to TRBJ2-2; 7 nucleotides line up with TRBD2. This CDR3 has 15 amino acids. The junction had 7 bases not matched to a gene; V was cut back by 9 bases and J by 0 bases. In germline, CDR1 is MDHEN, CDR2 SYDVKM. The CDR3 loop reads CASFRSGTNTGELFF. The CDR3 nucleotides are TGTGCCAGTTTCAGGAGCGGGACGAACACCGGGGAGCTGTTTTTT.

This clone was seen only once. The genes are TRBV2 and TRBJ1-2; 9 positions agree with TRBD1. The CDR3 is made up of 14 amino acids. Germline CDR1 and CDR2: SNHLY and FYNNEI. Losses at the gene ends were 8 bases for V and 8 bases for J; bases not matched to a gene: 12. In DNA form, the CDR3 reads TGTGCCAGCTCACAGGGGGCTAGGTCGTTGGGCTACACCTTC. This translates into CASSQGARSLGYTF.

This rearrangement joins TRBV15 to TRBJ2-6; maybe TRBD2 (5 bases). The V gene's germline CDR1 is LNHNV and CDR2 YYDKDF (reference sequence). The CDR3 length is 17 residues. Trimming stripped 1 base from V and 0 bases from J, with 10 bases between. CDR3 protein: CATSRGGPNSGANVLTF. The CDR3 region has the DNA TGTGCCACCAGCAGAGGAGGGCCCAACTCTGGGGCCAACGTCCTGACTTTC.

This rearrangement joins TRBV5-1 to TRBJ2-3; D may be TRBD2 (7 bases). The CDR3 length is 16 residues. From germline, CDR1 is SGHRS and CDR2 YFSETQ. Trimming cost V 4 bases and J 0 bases, with 15 bases left between them. CDR3 sequence (DNA): TGCGCCAGCAGCAGAGGGGGGGCCCAAAGCACAGATACGCAGTATTTT. Translation gives CASSRGGAQSTDTQYF.

This rearrangement joins TRBV7-3 to TRBJ2-5; 10 nucleotides match TRBD1. V shed 8 bases and J 3 bases; nucleotides not matched to a gene: 9. The CDR3 runs to 15 residues. Germline V gene lookup returns CDR1 SGHTA and CDR2 FQGTGA. The chain's CDR3 is CASLRRTGGEETQYF. The CDR3 coding sequence is TGTGCCAGCCTGAGGAGGACAGGGGGGGAAGAGACCCAGTACTTC.

This chain connects TRBV10-3 to TRBJ2-3; TRBD2 might be the D (5 bases). V was cut by 6 bases and J by 2 bases, with 12 bases left in between. The CDR3 contains 14 residues. CDR1 and CDR2 (germline): ENHRY, SYGVKD. In nucleotides, the CDR3 is TGTGCCATCAGGCCCGGGATCCACACAGATACGCAGTATTTT. Translated, it gives CAIRPGIHTDTQYF.

The chain combines TRBV29-1 with TRBJ1-2; maybe TRBD1 (5 bases). This CDR3 region has 11 residues. V shed 6 bases and J shed 7 bases, with 12 bases lying between them. Germline-derived CDR1 and CDR2 are SQVTM and ANQGSEA. The CDR3 nucleotides read TGCAGCGTAGGGGCAGACCGTGGCTACACCTTC. Translating gives CSVGADRGYTF.

The V and J genes are TRBV6-1 and TRBJ1-5; TRBD1 matches 7 bases. The ends lost 4 bases at V and 4 bases at J; junction bases unmatched: 7. The CDR3 totals 15 residues. Per the germline V gene, CDR1 is MNHNS and CDR2 is SASEGT. The CDR3 region has the DNA TGTGCCAGCAGTGTCCAGGGGGTGGTGAATCAGCCCCAGCATTTT. Amino acid sequence: CASSVQGVVNQPQHF.

This sequence joins TRBV6-4 and TRBJ2-2, with D perhaps TRBD1 (6 bases). CDR3 size: 14 residues. The germline gives CDR1 MRHNA, CDR2 SNTAGT. Trimming took off 6 bases at V and 7 bases at J, with 15 bases between the two ends. Here the CDR3 reads CASSPQGSGGELFF. CDR3 DNA: TGTGCCAGCAGCCCACAGGGCTCAGGCGGGGAGCTGTTTTTT.

CDR3 region: CASSPGQDNRYYGYTF. In DNA form, the CDR3 reads TGCGCCAGCAGCCCGGGACAGGATAATCGGTACTATGGCTACACCTTC. The rearrangement links TRBV4-1 to TRBJ1-2; 8 bases agree with TRBD1. This CDR3 contains 16 residues. Germline lookup yields CDR1 MGHRA and CDR2 YSYEKL. V shed 4 bases, J shed 3 bases, and the junction held 10 bases outside the gene matches.

This chain links TRBV9 with TRBJ2-5; tentative D call: TRBD2 (5 bases). V was trimmed by 4 bases and J by 2 bases, leaving 18 bases between them. CDR1 and CDR2 (germline): SGDLS, YYNGEE. The CDR3 covers 16 residues. The CDR3 DNA follows: TGTGCCAGCAGCTTTCGGACTCCCCTTGGGCAAGAGACCCAGTACTTC. Protein product: CASSFRTPLGQETQYF.

The chain recombines TRBV30 with TRBJ2-2, with TRBD1 matching 11 bases. This CDR3 region has 15 residues. Germline V lookup: CDR1 GTSNPN, CDR2 SVGIG (reference sequence). V dropped 3 bases and J dropped 6; count of bases not matched to a gene: 6. The chain's CDR3 is CAWSAWDRGSGELFF. The DNA of the CDR3 is TGTGCCTGGAGCGCGTGGGACAGGGGGTCCGGGGAGCTGTTTTTT.

V gene TRBV30 combines with J gene TRBJ2-7; D may be TRBD1 (6 bases). CDR1 GTSNPN and CDR2 SVGIG come from the germline V gene (reference sequence). V was cut by 2 bases and J by 0 bases, with 11 bases left in between. This CDR3 has 14 amino acids. The CDR3 is CAWSHRASSYEQYF. Here the CDR3 DNA reads TGTGCCTGGAGTCACAGGGCATCCTCCTACGAGCAGTACTTC.

The chain links TRBV27 to TRBJ2-2; 9 bases agree with TRBD1. This CDR3 has 15 residues. From germline, CDR1 is MNHEY and CDR2 SMNVEV (reference sequence). Unmatched junction bases numbered 9, after V lost 7 bases and J lost 6 bases. The CDR3 sequence is CASNLGTGIPGELFF. DNA for the CDR3: TGTGCCAGCAACTTGGGGACAGGGATCCCCGGGGAGCTGTTTTTT.

The chain carries TRBV6-1 and TRBJ2-1; D may be TRBD2 (5 bases). The CDR3 loop spans 15 amino acids. The V end lost 6 bases, the J end lost 2 bases, and 14 bases lay between the germline ends. Germline V gene sequence: CDR1 MNHNS, CDR2 SASEGT. The chain's CDR3 is CASSLDPSPYNEQFF. DNA of the CDR3: TGTGCCAGCAGCCTTGACCCTAGCCCCTACAATGAGCAGTTCTTC.

The J gene is TRBJ2-2, the V gene TRBV7-9, with D tentatively TRBD2 (6 bases). Trimming took 5 bases from V and 6 from J, leaving 16 bases between them. Germline V gene lookup returns CDR1 SEHNR and CDR2 FQNEAQ (reference sequence). The CDR3 contains 15 residues. The DNA for the CDR3 is TGTGCCAGCAGCCTAGGACCAGGAGGGGCCGGGGAGCTGTTTTTT. Amino acids: CASSLGPGGAGELFF. Drawing the rest from reference TRBV7-9 and TRBJ2-2, the complete variable domain is DTGVSQNPRHKITKRGQNVTFRCDPISEHNRLYWYRQTLGQGPEFLTYFQNEAQLEKSRLLSDRFSAERPKGSFSTLEIQRTEQGDSAMYLCASSLGPGGAGELFFGEGSRLTVL.

The rearrangement uses TRBV6-6 and TRBJ1-3, with no clear D. V was shortened by 6 bases and J by 4 bases, with 10 bases between the two germline ends. CDR1 is MNHNY and CDR2 is SVGAGI in the germline V gene (reference sequence). This CDR3 spans 13 amino acids. CDR3 amino acids: CASSPSGGNTIYF. Here the CDR3 DNA reads TGTGCCAGCAGCCCCTCCGGGGGAAACACCATATATTTT.

This chain uses TRBV7-2 with TRBJ2-1; no definite D call. V shed 1 base and J shed 1 base, with 8 bases lying between them. Germline CDR1 and CDR2: SGHTA and FQGNSA. The CDR3 is 15 residues long. The CDR3 here is CASSLVVRSYNEQFF. For the CDR3, the DNA is TGTGCCAGCAGCTTAGTCGTCAGGTCCTACAATGAGCAGTTCTTC.

This clone has a single count. The chain joins TRBV2 to TRBJ2-2, with TRBD1 identical over 7 bases. V dropped 6 bases and J dropped 5; count of bases not matched to a gene: 9. This CDR3 is built from 15 residues. CDR1 SNHLY and CDR2 FYNNEI come from the germline V gene. CDR3 sequence reads: CASSSQGRETGELFF. The CDR3 DNA sequence: TGTGCCAGCAGCTCACAGGGGCGAGAGACCGGGGAGCTGTTTTTT.

The V and J genes are TRBV10-3 and TRBJ2-7; no definite D call. V lost 4 bases to trimming and J lost 4 bases, with 8 bases between them. The CDR3 covers 12 residues. CDR1 is ENHRY, CDR2 SYGVKD, per germline. As DNA, the CDR3 is TGTGCCATCAGTGGTCCTGAGTACGAGCAGTACTTC. This sequence encodes CAISGPEYEQYF.

V is TRBV19 and J is TRBJ1-5; D is ambiguous. Looked up from germline, CDR1 is LNHDA and CDR2 is SQIVND (reference sequence). Trimming removed 3 bases from V and 4 bases from J, with 13 bases in between. This CDR3 has 15 amino acids. The CDR3 loop reads CASSISGSRNQPQHF. The CDR3 DNA follows: TGTGCCAGTAGTATCTCCGGGTCCAGAAATCAGCCCCAGCATTTT.

V gene TRBV2 combines with J gene TRBJ2-5; TRBD1 aligns across 10 bases. TRBJ2-7 explains the end of the DNA better; the J call may be wrong. The length of the CDR3 is 13 residues. CDR1 SNHLY and CDR2 FYNNEI come from the germline V gene. CDR3 in amino acids: CASRDRGDYEQYF. CDR3 coding DNA: TGTGCCAGCAGGGACAGGGGGGACTACGAGCAGTACTTC.

This chain uses TRBV11-3 with TRBJ2-2, with a tentative D call TRBD1 (6 bases). Trimming removed 0 bases from V and 2 bases from J, with 13 bases in between. The germline CDR1 and CDR2 sequences are SGHNT and YENEEA. The CDR3 has 17 amino acids. The CDR3 loop reads CASSLESVQGNTGELFF. CDR3 DNA: TGTGCCAGCAGCTTAGAAAGCGTACAGGGAAACACCGGGGAGCTGTTTTTT.

V and J are TRBV7-9 and TRBJ1-4, with 9 bases identical to TRBD1. Looked up from germline, CDR1 is SEHNR and CDR2 is FQNEAQ (reference sequence). The J segment lost 5 bases and the V segment lost 6 bases, leaving 4 bases of the junction unmatched. This CDR3 is built from 14 residues. CDR3 protein: CASRLQGANEKLFF. CDR3 in DNA: TGTGCCAGCAGGTTACAGGGGGCGAATGAAAAACTGTTTTTT.

This chain uses TRBV19 with TRBJ1-5; 10 bases fit TRBD1. The CDR3 covers 15 residues. V shed 0 bases and J 6 bases; nucleotides not matched to a gene: 2. Germline assignment: CDR1 LNHDA and CDR2 SQIVND (reference sequence). CDR3 nucleotides: TGTGCCAGTAGTATAGAGGGGACAGGGGTTCAGCCCCAGCATTTT. It is translated as CASSIEGTGVQPQHF.

This sequence joins TRBV9 and TRBJ2-3; TRBD2 might be the D (6 bases). V shed 0 bases and J shed 7 bases, with 21 bases lying between them. In germline, CDR1 is SGDLS, CDR2 YYNGEE. The CDR3 loop spans 17 amino acids. CDR3 region: CASSVVGTHELNNTQYF. CDR3 sequence (DNA): TGTGCCAGCAGCGTAGTCGGGACTCACGAGCTCAACAATACGCAGTATTTT.

J is TRBJ2-2 and V is TRBV18; 7 bases match TRBD1. The CDR3 loop spans 15 amino acids. Losses at the gene ends were 0 bases for V and 3 bases for J; bases not matched to a gene: 1. Germline V CDR1 and CDR2: KGHSH, LQKENI. The chain's CDR3 is CASSPPGGYTGELFF. The CDR3 region has the DNA TGTGCCAGCTCACCACCAGGGGGCTACACCGGGGAGCTGTTTTTT.

The V and J genes are TRBV6-1 and TRBJ2-7, with 8 nucleotides matching TRBD1. The CDR3 has 15 residues. The junction had 13 bases not matched to a gene; V was cut back by 5 bases and J by 7 bases. Looked up from germline, CDR1 is MNHNS and CDR2 is SASEGT. The DNA for the CDR3 is TGTGCCAGCAGTACACCGGGACAGGTGGGGAAGGAGCAGTACTTC. It codes for CASSTPGQVGKEQYF.